This is a list of T cell receptor beta chains from one sample in a study of OX40 agonist ivuxolimab in advanced cancers. Profiling relied on immunoSEQ multiplex PCR, and the TCRdb table lists in-frame clones only, not all of them. The data show about 41,000 clones, over 75% seen once. The starting material was CD4+ or CD8+ T cells sorted from blood, obtained in a trial of the OX40 agonist ivuxolimab. All receptors derive from an adult with an advanced solid tumor such as melanoma, head and neck, liver or kidney cancer. Each CDR3 is given with its conserved first and last residue. The D gene is left open where the match is weak. The listing skips clone size in some rows; elsewhere it reads once, few, many or a size class.

>TRBD1|TRBV6-5|TRBJ1-2|once
TGTGCCAGCAGTTACGGGACAGGTTTCTATGGCTACACCTTC
CASSYGTGFYGYTF
>NA|TRBV7-8|TRBJ1-3|NA
TGTGCCAGCAGCCCGATCGCCGGGGCCTCTGGAAACACCATATATTTT
CASSPIAGASGNTIYF
>NA|TRBV15|TRBJ2-5|NA
TGTGCCACTAGAACGACAGGGCGGGAAGGGACCCAGTACTTC
CATRTTGREGTQYF
>TRBD1|TRBV12-5|TRBJ1-6|once
TGTGCTAGTGGTCCCTTCACCGGGACAGGGGTTTCACCCCTCCACTTT
CASGPFTGTGVSPLHF
>NA|TRBV20-1|TRBJ2-4|NA
TGCAGTGCCCCAGGCGGAGACATTCAGTACTTC
CSAPGGDIQYF
>TRBD1|TRBV14|TRBJ1-2|NA
TGTGCCAGCAGCCAGCAGACAGGGTTCTATGGCTACACCTTC
CASSQQTGFYGYTF
>NA|TRBV11-3|TRBJ2-7|NA
TGTGCCAGCAGCTTACGTCAGGGTTGGTACGAGCAGTACTTC
CASSLRQGWYEQYF
>NA|TRBV7-2|TRBJ1-5|few
TGTGCCAGCAGCCTGCAAGGGGATCAGCCCCAGCATTTT
CASSLQGDQPQHF
>NA|TRBV28|TRBJ2-1|NA
TGTGCCAGCAGTGCCGGGACAAGGGTTAACAATGAGCAGTTCTTC
CASSAGTRVNNEQFF
>TRBD1|TRBV18|TRBJ2-1|NA
TGTGCCAGCTCACCGGGACAGCAAAATGAGCAGTTCTTC
CASSPGQQNEQFF
>NA|TRBV19|TRBJ1-2|NA
TGTGCCAGTCGCCCCAAGGGCAGTTTATATGGCTACACCTTC
CASRPKGSLYGYTF
>TRBD2|TRBV18|TRBJ2-1|NA
TGTGCCAGCTCACTAGCGGGAGGAGGCAATGAGCAGTTCTTC
CASSLAGGGNEQFF
>TRBD1|TRBV11-2|TRBJ2-3|few
TGTGCCAGCAGCTTAGACGTCCGGGACAGGGGGCTAGGTGATACGCAGTATTTT
CASSLDVRDRGLGDTQYF
>TRBD2|TRBV4-2|TRBJ2-3|NA
TGTGCCAGCAGCCAGGATTTTCGGGCTAGCGGGGAGGCAGATACGCAGTATTTT
CASSQDFRASGEADTQYF
>NA|TRBV4-1|TRBJ2-3|NA
TGCGCCAGCAGCCAGGATAAACGGGACACAACAGATACGCAGTATTTT
CASSQDKRDTTDTQYF
>NA|TRBV30|TRBJ1-3|few
TGTGCCGGCGGGACGGAAAGAAACACCATATATTTT
CAGGTERNTIYF
>NA|TRBV2|TRBJ2-3|NA
TGTGCCAGCAGTGACGGGGTTTCAGATACGCAGTATTTT
CASSDGVSDTQYF
>NA|TRBV30|TRBJ1-4|once
TGTGCCTGGAGTTACACCTCGGCTAATGAAAAACTGTTTTTT
CAWSYTSANEKLFF
>TRBD2|TRBV9|TRBJ2-2|NA
TGTGCCAGCAGCGTAGCTAGCGGGGCCGGGGAGCTGTTTTTT
CASSVASGAGELFF
>NA|TRBV7-2|TRBJ1-5|NA
TGTGCCAGCAGCTCCTTAGGTGGAAATCAGCCCCAGCATTTT
CASSSLGGNQPQHF
>NA|TRBV11-3|TRBJ2-1|NA
TGTGCCAGCAGCCGGGGGTCGAGCTCCTACAATGAGCAGTTCTTC
CASSRGSSSYNEQFF
>NA|TRBV27|TRBJ2-1|NA
TGTGCCAGCAGTTTCCAACTTCCCTACAATGAGCAGTTCTTC
CASSFQLPYNEQFF